This T cell receptor (beta chain) was obtained from a study of neurological immune-mediated disorders (dated by TCRdb to 2018 to 2020). Describing the broader study: Among the roughly 35 multiple sclerosis patients, approximately 30 had relapsing-remitting MS and 3 had secondary progressive MS. Using UMI-based sequencing, the study compared peripheral blood TCR-beta repertoires from patients with HTLV-I-associated myelopathy (HAM/TSP), patients with multiple sclerosis, and healthy controls. Longitudinal samples, technical triplicates and paired sorted CD4+ and CD8+ T-cell subsets, alongside PBMC samples, were included among the roughly 98 TCR-beta libraries. The cohort was made up of some 70 subjects, consisting of roughly 15 HAM/TSP patients, some 35 multiple sclerosis patients and 20 healthy controls.

To synthesize cDNA, template-switch 5'RACE was performed with a primer carrying a 10-nucleotide random unique molecular identifier so that each TCR transcript was tagged. Each sequencing run produced over 160 million TCR-beta sequences covering 15-18 subjects. Total RNA was extracted with the RNeasy kit. TCR-beta VDJ regions were amplified with primers for the TCR constant region and the 5'RACE anchor, using the KAPA Real-time Library Amplification kit. A first PCR added sample indexes and Illumina adaptors, and a second PCR then raised library yield. After purification with Ampure beads, the TCR product of roughly 650 bp was size-selected on a 2% E-gel SizeSelection system. Before pooling, libraries had their quality checked on a Bioanalyzer, their concentration measured with Qubit, and their quantity determined with the Kapa Library Quantification kit. Libraries were sequenced paired-end 2 x 150 bp on an Illumina HiSeq 2500. To increase sequence diversity, roughly 24-32% phiX was spiked into each library pool. Regarding the original processing steps: The UMI-based MiGEC pipeline processed quality-filtered reads and removed over 75% of raw TCR sequences during error correction. VDJ genes were aligned to IMGT germline references, and each clonotype was defined by a unique CDR3 amino acid sequence together with V-J genes. Clonal expansion, Shannon diversity and CDR3 relatedness (CalcPairwiseDistances, ClusterSamples) were evaluated with VDJtools, and phylogenetic trees were built with CLCbio workbench. Clones with at least 8 unique UMIs were defined as expanded, with this threshold being based on coefficient-of-variation modelling across technical triplicates. The public reads were quality trimmed at Q25 with fastp and then assembled into clones with MiXCR by TCRdb, keeping productive beta chains. Every entry covers one CDR3 protein and lists the most common genes and DNA from its rows. These V and J calls originate from TCRdb's pipeline instead of the authors' own analysis. The sample yields fewer than 85,000 distinct CDR3 sequences; roughly 3.9% were counted once. Together, the top ten hold approximately 1.3% of the sample.

This clonotype was counted ten times or more. Its antigen is unknown. No much larger clone is present one base from it, and per-base qualities are unavailable. V trim: 2 bases; J trim: 0 bases; unmatched bases: 5. The germline V gene gives CDR1 as SGHRS and CDR2 as YFSETQ. The CDR3 goes from the cysteine to the phenylalanine over 16 residues. Only the CDR3 DNA stays, 48 bases, in frame from base 1. For the unsorted PBMC libraries, 2 million PBMCs were stored in RNAlater at -80 degrees C until RNA extraction and were used to generate the libraries. The multiple sclerosis patients were enrolled in a US clinical protocol that used magnetic resonance imaging to evaluate disease progression. Peripheral blood underwent Ficoll-Hypaque density gradient centrifugation to isolate PBMCs, which were then cryopreserved in liquid nitrogen. General conclusions and limits of the study: Across subjects, expanded clones never shared an identical CDR3 amino acid sequence, which suggests that the TCR-beta repertoires in every group were private. In a phylogenetic analysis, the repertoires of 18 out of 34 MS patients fell into a single cluster of related CDR3 sequences, pointing to a possible signature at the repertoire level. No association of the MS cluster with clinical or MRI features was observed, and the need for larger cohorts was stated by the authors. TCR clonal expansion was greatest in HAM/TSP patients and smallest in MS patients, who ranked below even healthy controls.

The sequencing input was PBMCs. The rearranged segments are TRBV5-1 and TRBJ1-1; 9 of the junction bases match TRBD1. The clonotype was recovered from a young man with multiple sclerosis. The CDR3 amino acid sequence is: CASSLPGQGLNTEAFF. The DNA reads as follows: TGCGCCAGCAGCTTACCGGGACAGGGCCTGAACACTGAAGCTTTCTTT.